This T cell receptor (beta chain) was found in a study of cytomegalovirus exposure and HLA in healthy donors. The CDR3 length is 14 residues. The V end was cut by 6 bases, the J end by 3 bases, with 14 bases between. Germline V gene lookup returns CDR1 MNHEY and CDR2 SMNVEV (reference sequence). As for this clone: As yet, its antigen is unknown.

Findings and caveats of the study: A link between a missense DCLRE1C variant and TCR beta V- and J-gene trimming emerged from a later analysis.

Both 60 Vbeta primers and 13 Jbeta primers went into the PCR. Assay used: immunoSEQ multiplex PCR; TCRdb lists only in-frame clones, some missing. The sample has some 100,000 clones; approximately 70% are singletons. The genes are TRBV27 and TRBJ1-2; D is perhaps TRBD1 (5 bases). The TCR was taken from an older woman in good health and CMV-seropositive. Specimen: PBMCs. CDR3 bases: TGTGCCAGCAGAGTCCCGGGGGAGCACTATGGCTACACCTTC. It specifies CASRVPGEHYGYTF.